The T cell receptor (beta chain) under discussion was sequenced for a study of blood T cell repertoires in COVID-19. Across the study: Samples taken during acute and convalescent COVID-19 were collected in the United States, Italy and Spain. Sources were T cells, B-cell-depleted T cells, or PBMCs; the material itself was cDNA or gDNA.

V shed 0 bases and J shed 3 bases, with 15 bases lying between them. The V gene's germline CDR1 is ENHRY and CDR2 SYGVKD. CDR3 length equals 16 residues. Original handling: Researchers report that nucleated cell counts were estimated from reference gene primer amplification. The repertoire was sequenced with immunoSEQ multiplex PCR; TCRdb's copy has only in-frame clones and lacks some. Clone size and the V and J calls come from that table; the DNA yielded D and trimming. The sample carries about 39,000 clones, 81% recorded once. The sample consisted of peripheral blood. The receptor was isolated from a human donor in a cohort sampled during active or convalescent COVID-19. The donor label of this sample is uncertain. The V call is TRBV10-3, the J call TRBJ2-7; TRBD2 is a possible D gene (7 bases). The CDR3 here is CAISESSRGGGYEQYF. The CDR3, as DNA: TGTGCCATCAGTGAGTCGAGCCGCGGGGGCGGCTACGAGCAGTACTTC.